Below, 27 T cell receptor beta chains from the same sample are listed, as sequenced in a study of blood T cells in healthy people across ages. Alongside a J-beta primer mix, a sample-barcoded 5' primer served in a second PCR lasting about 7 to 12 cycles. Via MiXCR, TCRdb re-called the 5' RACE reads, giving one row per CDR3 protein. Of approximately 400,000 distinct CDR3 sequences in the sample, about half were seen once. The sequencing sample was made of blood. The source is a man aged 55 to 69 in good health.

The chain employs TRBV5-6 and TRBJ1-6; a weak D match, TRBD1 (5 bases). This CDR3 spans 13 amino acids. The ends were cut back, 7 bases at V and 3 bases at J, with 8 bases in the middle. Germline CDR1 and CDR2: SGHDT and YYEEEE. CDR3 in amino acids: CASRGGYNSPLHF. Here the CDR3 DNA reads TGTGCCAGCCGGGGGGGCTATAATTCACCCCTCCACTTT.

This clonotype was observed a single time. Sequence at one end of the junction differs from germline and may be a read error. V and J are TRBV12-3 or TRBV12-4 and TRBJ2-7, with a tentative D call TRBD2 (6 bases). The CDR3 sequence is 15 residues long. The CDR3 DNA sequence: TGTGCCAGCGGTTTAAGGCAGGGACTCTCCTACGAGCAGTACTTC. Translation: CASGLRQGLSYEQYF.

This clonotype was found once. The CDR3 sequence: CASGYRDSAANYGYTF. For the CDR3, the DNA is TGTGCCAGCGGCTACAGGGACTCCGCAGCTAACTATGGCTACACCTTC. The chain carries TRBV6-2 or TRBV6-3 and TRBJ1-2; possible D gene TRBD1, 6 bases. Germline CDR1 MNHEY, CDR2 SVGEGT. The CDR3 sequence is 16 residues long. The V gene lost 8 bases and the J gene lost 0 bases, with 19 bases spanning the gap.

The chain employs TRBV14 and TRBJ2-1, with 9 nucleotides matching TRBD2. The V segment lost 3 bases and the J segment 6 bases; nucleotides outside the gene matches: 9. CDR3 length equals 16 residues. CDR1 and CDR2 (germline): SGHDN, FVKESK. The CDR3 sequence: CASSHKSSGNPNEQFF. The CDR3 region has the DNA TGTGCCAGCAGCCATAAATCTAGCGGGAACCCCAATGAGCAGTTCTTC.

This clonotype showed up just a few times. The chain carries TRBV20-1 and TRBJ1-1; D possibly corresponds to TRBD1 (6 bases). V lost 6 bases, J lost 1 base, and 18 bases lay in between. CDR3 length: 15 amino acids. Germline V CDR1 and CDR2: DFQATT, SNEGSKA (reference sequence). This CDR3 reads CSASPRQAGNTEAFF. CDR3 sequence (DNA): TGCAGTGCCTCCCCGAGACAGGCCGGGAACACTGAAGCTTTCTTT.

This chain joins TRBV20-1 and TRBJ1-5; D is perhaps TRBD1 (6 bases). The CDR3 is 13 residues long. The V end lost 6 bases, the J end lost 0 bases, and 9 bases lay between the germline ends. Looked up from germline, CDR1 is DFQATT and CDR2 is SNEGSKA (reference sequence). Written as DNA, the CDR3 is TGCAGTGCCAGGGGCCCTAGCAATCAGCCCCAGCATTTT. Its protein product is CSARGPSNQPQHF.

The genes are TRBV12-3 or TRBV12-4 and TRBJ2-6; D not certain. The CDR3 spans 14 residues. Trimming pared 7 bases from V and 0 bases from J, leaving 7 bases between. The DNA for the CDR3 is TGTGCCAGCACCCCAATCTCTGGGGCCAACGTCCTGACTTTC. Translation: CASTPISGANVLTF.

This clonotype was picked up a small number of times. This sequence joins TRBV27 and TRBJ2-1, with D tentatively TRBD2 (5 bases). In germline, CDR1 is MNHEY, CDR2 SMNVEV (reference sequence). V was trimmed by 6 bases and J by 4 bases, leaving 13 bases between them. CDR3 length: 14 residues. For the CDR3, the DNA is TGTGCCAGCAGGCCTAGCCGGGCATACAATGAGCAGTTCTTC. It yields the protein CASRPSRAYNEQFF.

The chain combines TRBV10-3 with TRBJ2-7; D unresolved. Trimming stripped 3 bases from V and 3 bases from J, with 18 bases between. The CDR3 contains 16 residues. CDR1 is ENHRY and CDR2 is SYGVKD in the germline V gene. CDR3 protein: CAISEPGPKLGYEQYF. The DNA of the CDR3 is TGTGCCATCAGTGAACCTGGGCCAAAATTGGGCTACGAGCAGTACTTC.

The rearrangement links TRBV7-8 to TRBJ2-7; D not resolved. Judging by the DNA end, TRBJ2-5 fits better; the J call may be wrong. The length of the CDR3 is 12 residues. Germline V gene sequence: CDR1 SGHVS, CDR2 FQNEAQ. The CDR3 coding sequence is TGTGCCAGCAGCTTATCGGTAGAGACCCAGTACTTC. Amino acid sequence: CASSLSVETQYF.

The chain is built from TRBV30 and TRBJ1-1, with D unclear. Trimming pared 4 bases from V and 8 bases from J, leaving 14 bases between. The CDR3 is made up of 12 amino acids. Germline CDR1 GTSNPN, CDR2 SVGIG (reference sequence). CDR3: CAWTTPGSEAFF. For the CDR3, the DNA is TGTGCCTGGACCACACCAGGAAGCGAAGCTTTCTTT.

In its sample, this clonotype was seen a few times. This sequence joins TRBV5-1 and TRBJ2-3; TRBD1 matches 8 bases. Germline trimming cut 5 bases from V and 8 bases from J; bases unmatched to any gene: 10. The length of the CDR3 is 14 residues. Looked up from germline, CDR1 is SGHRS and CDR2 is YFSETQ. The CDR3 nucleotides are TGCGCCAGCAGATCACAGGGGGAAGTCGGTACGCAGTATTTT. Amino acid sequence: CASRSQGEVGTQYF. Combining the CDR3 with reference TRBV5-1 and TRBJ2-3 gives the whole variable domain KAGVTQTPRYLIKTRGQQVTLSCSPISGHRSVSWYQQTPGQGLQFLFEYFSETQRNKGNFPGRFSGRQFSNSRSEMNVSTLELGDSALYLCASRSQGEVGTQYFGPGTRLTVL.

The table lists this clonotype with a few counts. The rearrangement joins TRBV6-5 to TRBJ2-4; the D is unclear. V dropped 0 bases and J dropped 8 bases, with 11 bases sitting between them. CDR3 length equals 14 residues. CDR1 and CDR2 (germline): MNHEY, SVGAGI. DNA of the CDR3: TGTGCCAGCAGTTACTCGAGTCTCCTGGACATTCAGTACTTC. Its protein product is CASSYSSLLDIQYF.

Only a few counts were recorded for this clonotype. J is TRBJ1-1 and V is TRBV30; tentative D call: TRBD1 (6 bases). Germline V gene lookup returns CDR1 GTSNPN and CDR2 SVGIG (reference sequence). The CDR3 is made up of 14 amino acids. With 3 bases removed from V and 2 bases from J, the gap between germline ends came to 13 bases. CDR3 coding DNA: TGTGCCTGGAGCAATGGACAGTTCAACACTGAAGCTTTCTTT. Amino acid sequence: CAWSNGQFNTEAFF.

This clonotype was counted a few times. The chain is built from TRBV28 and TRBJ2-7; 7 bases are a match to TRBD1. CDR3 length: 15 residues. V shed 6 bases and J 0 bases; nucleotides not matched to a gene: 8. Germline V gene sequence: CDR1 MDHEN, CDR2 SYDVKM. The CDR3 reads CASSLQGQLSYEQYF. The DNA for the CDR3 is TGTGCCAGCAGCCTACAGGGACAGCTCTCCTACGAGCAGTACTTC.

The V gene is TRBV24-1, the J gene TRBJ2-5; TRBD1 agrees at 11 bases. CDR3 length: 15 residues. With V trimmed by 4 bases and J by 5 bases, 5 bases remained unmatched. Germline values: CDR1 KGHDR, CDR2 SFDVKD. The DNA for the CDR3 is TGTGCCACCAGTGACCCCCGGGACAGGGGGGAGACCCAGTACTTC. It encodes CATSDPRDRGETQYF.

This clonotype appeared a few times. The V and J genes are TRBV27 and TRBJ1-1, with D uncertain. Germline-derived CDR1 and CDR2 are MNHEY and SMNVEV (reference sequence). The CDR3 loop spans 13 amino acids. Trimming took 4 bases from V and 4 from J, leaving 10 bases between them. For the CDR3, the DNA is TGTGCCAGCAGTTCACGACCGACCACTGAAGCTTTCTTT. Amino acid sequence: CASSSRPTTEAFF.

As to this clonotype: The junction does not match germline at one end; this may be a read error. The chain employs TRBV7-2 and TRBJ2-4; 13 nucleotides align to TRBD2. With the DNA end fitting TRBJ2-7 better, the J assignment may be wrong. The length of the CDR3 is 16 residues. CDR1 and CDR2 (germline): SGHTA, FQGNSA. CDR3 region: CASSPKTSGRPYEQYF. The DNA for the CDR3 is TGCGCCAGCAGCCCAAAGACTAGCGGGAGGCCCTACGAGCAGTACTTC.

The V gene is TRBV7-2, the J gene TRBJ2-3; D remains unclear. The CDR3 runs 12 residues. The V and J ends lost 8 bases and 4 bases respectively, with 10 bases between them. Germline CDR1 SGHTA, CDR2 FQGNSA. The CDR3 is CASSAQPDTQYF. The CDR3 nucleotides read TGTGCCAGCTCAGCGCAACCAGATACGCAGTATTTT.

Comment on this clonotype: Given a much more abundant clone one base away, this may be a read error. V usage is TRBV7-2 and J usage is TRBJ2-5; D not resolved. CDR1 and CDR2 (germline): SGHTA, FQGNSA. V lost 2 bases and J 1 base, leaving 11 bases between the germline ends. The CDR3 is made up of 15 amino acids. The CDR3 DNA reads TGTGCCAGCAGCTTACGCCGCTCCGTCCAAGAGACCCAGTACTTC. Amino acid sequence: CASSLRRSVQETQYF. Full variable domain (rest looked up from reference TRBV7-2 and TRBJ2-5): GAGVSQSPSNKVTEKGKDVELRCDPISGHTALYWYRQSLGQGLEFLIYFQGNSAPDKSGLPSDRFSAERTGGSVSTLTIQRTQQEDSAVYLCASSLRRSVQETQYFGPGTRLLVL.

The genes are TRBV24-1 and TRBJ2-1; 7 bases align to TRBD2. V shed 5 bases and J 10 bases; nucleotides not matched to a gene: 4. Germline CDR1 reads KGHDR; CDR2 reads SFDVKD. CDR3 length: 12 residues. The DNA of the CDR3 is TGTGCCACCAGTGGGACTAGTCGAGAGCAGTTCTTC. Translated, it gives CATSGTSREQFF.

A few counts support this clonotype. V usage is TRBV14 and J usage is TRBJ2-3, with D unclear. The length of the CDR3 is 11 residues. The germline CDR1 and CDR2 sequences are SGHDN and FVKESK. V lost 1 base and J 8 bases, leaving 4 bases between the germline ends. The DNA of the CDR3 is TGTGCCAGCAGCCAAGGGGGTACGCAGTATTTT. Protein product: CASSQGGTQYF.

This clonotype turned up a few times. The genes are TRBV27 and TRBJ2-5; 11 nucleotides align to TRBD1. The CDR3 is 15 residues long. Trimming at V came to 6 bases and at J to 5 bases, leaving 8 bases not matched to a gene. Germline assignment: CDR1 MNHEY and CDR2 SMNVEV (reference sequence). The CDR3 reads CASSHGQGATETQYF. CDR3 bases: TGTGCCAGCAGCCATGGACAGGGGGCTACGGAGACCCAGTACTTC.

This clonotype was observed a few times. The chain uses TRBV20-1 and TRBJ2-3, with D possibly TRBD2 on 6 matching bases. The CDR3 covers 16 residues. CDR1 is DFQATT, CDR2 SNEGSKA, per germline (reference sequence). Trimming removed 5 bases at V and 1 base at J, with 19 bases between. The CDR3 region is CSAPTTPGVGTDTQYF. The CDR3 nucleotides are TGCAGTGCTCCGACTACACCGGGAGTGGGCACAGATACGCAGTATTTT.

This clonotype was observed a few times. The chain combines TRBV29-1 with TRBJ2-7; 9 bases agree with TRBD1. Germline CDR1 reads SQVTM; CDR2 reads ANQGSEA. J gave up 4 bases and V 8 bases, and 6 bases lay outside the gene matches. The CDR3 extends over 12 amino acids. The CDR3 region is CSTQQGAYEQYF. As DNA, the CDR3 is TGCAGCACTCAACAGGGGGCTTACGAGCAGTACTTC.

In its sample, this clonotype ranks as medium-sized. V gene TRBV29-1 combines with J gene TRBJ2-7; 7 bases are a match to TRBD1. V dropped 4 bases and J dropped 6; count of bases not matched to a gene: 9. CDR3 length: 13 amino acids. Germline V gene sequence: CDR1 SQVTM, CDR2 ANQGSEA. CDR3 nucleotides: TGCAGCGTTGTGGGGACAGTGATATCCGAGCAGTACTTC. Encoded protein: CSVVGTVISEQYF.

This sequence joins TRBV20-1 and TRBJ2-1; D is undetermined. This CDR3 has 14 amino acids. The germline V and J ends were trimmed by 3 bases and 2 bases, with 11 bases remaining between them. Germline CDR1 is DFQATT and CDR2 is SNEGSKA (reference sequence). In nucleotides, the CDR3 is TGCAGTGCTAGGGATCGGACGGCCTACAATGAGCAGTTCTTC. Translating gives CSARDRTAYNEQFF.